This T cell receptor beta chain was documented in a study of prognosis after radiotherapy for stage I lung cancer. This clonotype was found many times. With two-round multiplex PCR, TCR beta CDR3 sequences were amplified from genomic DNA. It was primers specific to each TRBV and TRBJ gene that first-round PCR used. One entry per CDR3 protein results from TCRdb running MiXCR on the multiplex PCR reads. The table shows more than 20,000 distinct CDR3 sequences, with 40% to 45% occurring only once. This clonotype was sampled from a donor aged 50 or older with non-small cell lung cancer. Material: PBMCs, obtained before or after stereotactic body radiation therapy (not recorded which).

The CDR3: CASRAGTPLDHEQFF. CDR3 DNA: TGTGCCAGCAGGGCCGGGACTCCCTTAGATCATGAGCAGTTCTTC. The chain is built from TRBV6-1 and TRBJ2-1, with TRBD2 as a possible D gene (6 bases). The CDR3 contains 15 residues. Germline V gene data show CDR1 as MNHNS and CDR2 as SASEGT. Trimming took off 6 bases at V and 8 bases at J, with 20 bases between the two ends.